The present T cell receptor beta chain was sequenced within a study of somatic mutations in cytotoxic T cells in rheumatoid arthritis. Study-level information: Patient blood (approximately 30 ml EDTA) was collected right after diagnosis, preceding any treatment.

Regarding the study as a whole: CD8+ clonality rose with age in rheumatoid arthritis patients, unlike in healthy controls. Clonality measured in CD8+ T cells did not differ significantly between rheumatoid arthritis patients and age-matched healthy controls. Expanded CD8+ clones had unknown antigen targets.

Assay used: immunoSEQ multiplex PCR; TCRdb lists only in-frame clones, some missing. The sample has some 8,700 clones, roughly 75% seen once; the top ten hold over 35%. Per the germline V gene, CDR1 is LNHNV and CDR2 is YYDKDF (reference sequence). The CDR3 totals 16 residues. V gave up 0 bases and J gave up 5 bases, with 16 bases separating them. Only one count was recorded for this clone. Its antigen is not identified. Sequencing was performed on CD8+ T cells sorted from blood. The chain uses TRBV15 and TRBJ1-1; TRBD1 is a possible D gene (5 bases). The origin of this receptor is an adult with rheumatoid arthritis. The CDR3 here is CATSRDRLGVMTEAFF. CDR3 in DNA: TGTGCCACCAGCAGAGATCGATTAGGGGTTATGACTGAAGCTTTCTTT. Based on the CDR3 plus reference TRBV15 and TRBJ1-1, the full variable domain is DAMVIQNPRYQVTQFGKPVTLSCSQTLNHNVMYWYQQKSSQAPKLLFHYYDKDFNNEADTPDNFQSRRPNTSFCFLDIRSPGLGDTAMYLCATSRDRLGVMTEAFFGQGTRLTVV.